This T cell receptor (beta chain) is from a study of beta chain features in type 1 diabetes. General study points: It was not settled here whether HLA type affects TCRB rearrangement. Moderately but significantly shorter TCRB CDR3s were found in Type 1 diabetes patients in all four CD4+ subsets. Although PCR might favor shorter templates, it would do so equally in patients and controls.

The germline V gene encodes CDR1 SQVTM and CDR2 ANQGSEA. The CDR3 loop spans 12 amino acids. With V trimmed by 7 bases and J by 3 bases, 2 bases remained unmatched. Sorted populations were all over 95% pure. On this clone: Its target is unknown. The same CDR3 can be traced to other DNA sequences in this sample.

The sequenced template was cDNA made from the entire isolated RNA. Libraries were prepared by immunoSEQ multiplex PCR; TCRdb keeps only in-frame clonotypes and omits some of them. The table lists under 300,000 clones, about 26% of them singletons. This receptor was obtained from a man younger than 45 in good health. The specimen sequenced was central memory CD4+ T cells from blood. V usage is TRBV29-1 and J usage is TRBJ2-7; TRBD1 aligns across 11 bases. CDR3 coding DNA: TGCAGCGGGGGGACAGGGGGCTACGAGCAGTACTTC. It yields the protein CSGGTGGYEQYF.